Presented here are 15 T cell receptor beta chains from one specimen sequenced in a study of cytomegalovirus exposure and HLA in healthy donors. A multiplex PCR was run with 60 Vbeta primers and 13 Jbeta primers. The assay was immunoSEQ multiplex PCR, and TCRdb's table has in-frame clones only and misses some. The table lists 50,000 to 70,000 clones, with around 3.6% in the top ten. What was sequenced was PBMCs. Receptors originate from a woman between 18 and 30 years old in good health and CMV-seronegative.

This chain connects TRBV29-1 to TRBJ1-2; 7 nucleotides match TRBD1. Germline V gene data show CDR1 as SQVTM and CDR2 as ANQGSEA. The CDR3 length is 12 residues. J lost 7 bases, V lost 4 bases, and 6 bases had no gene match. CDR3 coding DNA: TGCAGCGTTGGAGGACAGGTCCTTGGCTACACCTTC. Translating gives CSVGGQVLGYTF.

The rearrangement joins TRBV7-9 to TRBJ2-7, with D possibly being TRBD2 (7 bases). The CDR3 sequence is 17 residues long. Germline V CDR1 and CDR2: SEHNR, FQNEAQ (reference sequence). Trimming pared 0 bases from V and 2 bases from J, leaving 17 bases between. Here the CDR3 DNA reads TGTGCCAGCAGCTTAGCAGGGGGGGACCAGGGAACCTACGAGCAGTACTTC. As protein: CASSLAGGDQGTYEQYF.

As to this clone: The junction departs from germline at one end; a sequencing error may be responsible. This CDR3 is also generated by other DNA sequences in the sample. The rearrangement links TRBV9 to TRBJ2-7; weak D call: TRBD1 (6 bases). CDR1 is SGDLS and CDR2 is YYNGEE in the germline V gene. This CDR3 region has 14 residues. In DNA form, the CDR3 reads TGTGCCAGCAGCGAAACGGGACAAAACTACGAGCAGTACTTT. Its protein is CASSETGQNYEQYF. The whole variable domain, remainder taken from reference TRBV9 and TRBJ2-7, is DSGVTQTPKHLITATGQRVTLRCSPRSGDLSVYWYQQSLDQGLQFLIQYYNGEERAKGNILERFSAQQFPDLHSELNLSSLELGDSALYFCASSETGQNYEQYFGPGTRLTVT.

This chain uses TRBV28 with TRBJ2-7; 7 bases are a match to TRBD1. The V and J ends lost 6 bases and 2 bases, in that order; junction bases with no gene match: 7. The CDR3 length is 14 residues. Looked up from germline, CDR1 is MDHEN and CDR2 is SYDVKM. The CDR3 DNA follows: TGTGCCAGCAGCATCGGGACAGCCGCCTACGAGCAGTACTTC. It codes for CASSIGTAAYEQYF.

V is TRBV6-5 and J is TRBJ2-1; TRBD2 aligns across 11 bases. V lost 6 bases to trimming and J lost 6 bases; unmatched junction nucleotides: 1. The CDR3 runs to 13 residues. Germline lookup yields CDR1 MNHEY and CDR2 SVGAGI. CDR3 DNA: TGTGCCAGCAGCGGACTAGCGGGCAATGAGCAGTTCTTC. Its protein product is CASSGLAGNEQFF.

J is TRBJ2-1 and V is TRBV11-3, with TRBD2 identical over 8 bases. Trimming removed 10 bases from V and 5 bases from J; junction bases left unmatched: 13. Germline lookup yields CDR1 SGHNT and CDR2 YENEEA. This CDR3 has 15 residues. The CDR3 here is CATLGPRGGDNEQFF. In DNA form, the CDR3 reads TGTGCCACTTTAGGACCTCGGGGGGGGGACAATGAGCAGTTCTTC.

V usage is TRBV5-6 and J usage is TRBJ2-1, with 9 bases aligning to TRBD2. The CDR3 contains 17 residues. V lost 2 bases and J lost 6; bases outside the gene matches: 12. Germline CDR1 is SGHDT and CDR2 is YYEEEE. The CDR3 here is CASSLGLASSSRNEQFF. CDR3 in DNA: TGTGCCAGCAGCTTAGGACTAGCGTCTTCAAGCCGCAATGAGCAGTTCTTC.

The chain links TRBV29-1 to TRBJ1-1; D remains ambiguous. V shed 4 bases and J shed 5 bases, with 8 bases lying between them. Per the germline V gene, CDR1 is SQVTM and CDR2 is ANQGSEA. The CDR3 consists of 11 residues. The CDR3 nucleotides read TGCAGCGTTGCCTCACAGACTGAAGCTTTCTTT. Amino acid sequence: CSVASQTEAFF. The whole variable domain, remainder taken from reference TRBV29-1 and TRBJ1-1, is SAVISQKPSRDICQRGTSLTIQCQVDSQVTMMFWYRQQPGQSLTLIATANQGSEATYESGFVIDKFPISRPNLTFSTLTVSNMSPEDSSIYLCSVASQTEAFFGQGTRLTVV.

The V and J genes are TRBV9 and TRBJ1-2; D is ambiguous. The CDR3 is made up of 16 amino acids. Germline values: CDR1 SGDLS, CDR2 YYNGEE. V was trimmed by 4 bases and J by 6 bases, leaving 22 bases between them. CDR3 loop: CASSLGGATAIDGYTF. CDR3 DNA sequence: TGTGCCAGCAGCCTAGGCGGCGCGACGGCTATCGATGGCTACACCTTC.

This sequence joins TRBV10-2 and TRBJ1-2; D might be TRBD1 (5 bases). The germline V gene encodes CDR1 WSHSY and CDR2 SAAADI. V shed 10 bases and J shed 1 base, with 13 bases lying between them. The CDR3 totals 13 residues. CDR3 loop: CATMQGVNYGYTF. In DNA, the CDR3 is TGCGCCACCATGCAAGGGGTTAACTATGGCTACACCTTC.

The chain joins TRBV4-1 to TRBJ2-1; 9 bases align to TRBD2. V was clipped by 1 base and J by 2 bases; unmatched bases: 9. The CDR3 spans 18 residues. The germline gives CDR1 MGHRA, CDR2 YSYEKL. The CDR3 bases are TGCGCCAGCAGCCAAGCGGACATACTAGCGGGCGCCTACAATGAGCAGTTCTTC. Translation: CASSQADILAGAYNEQFF.

The chain employs TRBV28 and TRBJ2-7; D not certain. V was trimmed by 5 bases and J by 3 bases, leaving 5 bases between them. Per germline, CDR1 MDHEN and CDR2 SYDVKM. This CDR3 region has 11 residues. The CDR3 reads CASSVLYEQYF. The CDR3 DNA is TGTGCCAGCAGTGTCCTCTACGAGCAGTACTTC.

This chain connects TRBV10-3 to TRBJ1-2; 10 bases map to TRBD1. CDR3 size: 14 residues. V gave up 8 bases and J gave up 2 bases; unmatched junction bases: 5. The germline V gene encodes CDR1 ENHRY and CDR2 SYGVKD. CDR3 nucleotides: TGTGCCATCGGGACGGGACAGGGGAACTATGGCTACACCTTC. The encoded protein is CAIGTGQGNYGYTF.

The V call is TRBV7-2, the J call TRBJ1-1; D is unresolved. The CDR3 is made up of 15 amino acids. CDR1 is SGHTA and CDR2 is FQGNSA in the germline V gene. Trimming left V 5 bases short and J 11 bases short, with 24 bases between. CDR3 amino acids: CASSPRRTDGSGAFF. The CDR3 DNA reads TGTGCCAGCAGCCCTAGACGGACGGACGGTTCGGGGGCTTTCTTT.

The rearrangement links TRBV19 to TRBJ2-3, with 8 bases lining up with TRBD2. This CDR3 spans 14 amino acids. Unmatched junction bases numbered 7, after V lost 6 bases and J lost 5 bases. Germline V gene lookup returns CDR1 LNHDA and CDR2 SQIVND (reference sequence). The CDR3 sequence is CASRPTSGGDTQYF. The CDR3 region has the DNA TGTGCCAGTAGACCCACTAGCGGAGGAGATACGCAGTATTTT.